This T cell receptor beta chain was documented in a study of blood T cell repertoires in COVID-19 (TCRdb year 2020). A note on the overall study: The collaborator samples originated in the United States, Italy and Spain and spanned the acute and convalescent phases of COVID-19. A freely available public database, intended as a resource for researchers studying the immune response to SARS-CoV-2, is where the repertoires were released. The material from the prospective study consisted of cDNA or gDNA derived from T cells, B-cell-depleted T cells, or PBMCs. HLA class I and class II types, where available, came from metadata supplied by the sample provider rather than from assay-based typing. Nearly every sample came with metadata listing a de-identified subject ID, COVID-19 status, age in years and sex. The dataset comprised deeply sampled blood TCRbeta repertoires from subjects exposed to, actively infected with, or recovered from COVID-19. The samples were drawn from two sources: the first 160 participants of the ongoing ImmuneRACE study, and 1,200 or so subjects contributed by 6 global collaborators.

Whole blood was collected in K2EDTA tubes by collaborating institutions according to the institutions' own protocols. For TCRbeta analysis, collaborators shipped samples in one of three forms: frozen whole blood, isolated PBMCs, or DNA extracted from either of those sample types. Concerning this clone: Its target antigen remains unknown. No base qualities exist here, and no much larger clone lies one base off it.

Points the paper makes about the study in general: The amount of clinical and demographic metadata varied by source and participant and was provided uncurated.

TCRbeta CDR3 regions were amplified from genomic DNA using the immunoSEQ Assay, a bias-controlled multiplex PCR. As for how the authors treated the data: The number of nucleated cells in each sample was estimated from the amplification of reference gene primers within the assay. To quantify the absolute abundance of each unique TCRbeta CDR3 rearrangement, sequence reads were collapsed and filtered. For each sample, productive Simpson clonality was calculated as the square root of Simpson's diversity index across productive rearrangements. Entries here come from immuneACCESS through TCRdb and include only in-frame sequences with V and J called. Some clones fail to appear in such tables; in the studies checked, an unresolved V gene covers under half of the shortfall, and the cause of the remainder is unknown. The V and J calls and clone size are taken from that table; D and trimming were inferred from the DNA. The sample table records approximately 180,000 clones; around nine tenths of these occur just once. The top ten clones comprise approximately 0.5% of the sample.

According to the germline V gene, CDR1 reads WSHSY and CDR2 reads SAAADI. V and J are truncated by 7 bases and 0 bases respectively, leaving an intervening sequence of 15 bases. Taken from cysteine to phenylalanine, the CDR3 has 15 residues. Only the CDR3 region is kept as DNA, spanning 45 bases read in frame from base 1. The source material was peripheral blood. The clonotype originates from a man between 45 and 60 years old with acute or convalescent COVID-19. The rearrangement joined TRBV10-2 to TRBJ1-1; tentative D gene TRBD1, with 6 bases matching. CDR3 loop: CASKKIGGMNTEAFF. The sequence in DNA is TGCGCCAGCAAGAAAATAGGGGGTATGAACACTGAAGCTTTCTTT.